Shown below are 30 T cell receptor beta chains from a single sample sequenced in a study of PD-1 blockade in classical Hodgkin lymphoma. Brentuximab vedotin exposure varied, and every patient relapsed after autologous stem cell transplantation. The method was immunoSEQ multiplex PCR; TCRdb's version includes in-frame clones alone and lacks a portion of them. The table shows over 11,000 clones, with around 80% occurring only once. The sequencing here drew on peripheral blood mononuclear cells (PBMCs), taken before the second cycle of nivolumab. These receptors were taken from a human donor with classical Hodgkin lymphoma.

CDR3 DNA sequence: TGTGCCAGCAGCTCCCCCTCCGTCGGGAACACTGAAGCTTTCTTT. Its translation is CASSSPSVGNTEAFF. The V and J genes are TRBV5-6 and TRBJ1-1; D not certain. Germline assignment: CDR1 SGHDT and CDR2 YYEEEE. The V end was cut by 3 bases, the J end by 1 base, with 13 bases between. The CDR3 sequence is 15 residues long.

This clone was observed a handful of times. The CDR3 region has the DNA TGTGCCAGTAGTATAGGGACAGGGAACACCGGGGAGCTGTTTTTT. Residues: CASSIGTGNTGELFF. The chain uses TRBV19 and TRBJ2-2; 7 positions agree with TRBD1. The CDR3 has 15 residues. V lost 1 base and J lost 1; bases outside the gene matches: 0. The germline V gene has CDR1 LNHDA and CDR2 SQIVND (reference sequence).

The rearrangement uses TRBV5-1 and TRBJ2-2, with 10 positions matching TRBD1. Germline lookup yields CDR1 SGHRS and CDR2 YFSETQ. The CDR3 is made up of 16 amino acids. V shed 5 bases, J shed 7 bases, and the junction held 11 bases outside the gene matches. This chain's CDR3 is CASSSPPGQGIGELFF. The CDR3 bases are TGCGCCAGCAGTTCTCCACCGGGACAGGGGATCGGGGAGCTGTTTTTT. The full variable domain, in which reference TRBV5-1 and TRBJ2-2 provide the parts outside the CDR3, is KAGVTQTPRYLIKTRGQQVTLSCSPISGHRSVSWYQQTPGQGLQFLFEYFSETQRNKGNFPGRFSGRQFSNSRSEMNVSTLELGDSALYLCASSSPPGQGIGELFFGEGSRLTVL.

V gene TRBV18 combines with J gene TRBJ1-1; maybe TRBD1 (6 bases). Germline CDR1 KGHSH, CDR2 LQKENI. This CDR3 spans 14 amino acids. The V and J ends lost 3 bases and 1 base respectively, with 9 bases between them. The CDR3 nucleotides are TGTGCCAGCTCACCCAGGACAGAGAACACTGAAGCTTTCTTT. Translation: CASSPRTENTEAFF. Combining the CDR3 with reference TRBV18 and TRBJ1-1 gives the whole variable domain NAGVMQNPRHLVRRRGQEARLRCSPMKGHSHVYWYRQLPEEGLKFMVYLQKENIIDESGMPKERFSAEFPKEGPSILRIQQVVRGDSAAYFCASSPRTENTEAFFGQGTRLTVV.

About this clone: Germline and junction disagree at one end, which may indicate a read error. The chain has TRBV7-9 and TRBJ2-7; 7 bases map to TRBD2. This CDR3 contains 15 residues. The germline CDR1 and CDR2 sequences are SEHNR and FQNEAQ (reference sequence). This chain's CDR3 is CASSQAGQWYYEQYF. The CDR3 DNA follows: TGCGCCAGCAGCCAAGCGGGGCAGTGGTACTACGAGCAGTACTTC.

The sample holds a few counts of this clone. The chain's CDR3 is CASSLDSLNQPQHF. DNA for the CDR3: TGTGCCAGCAGTTTAGACAGCCTCAATCAGCCCCAGCATTTT. The chain uses TRBV28 and TRBJ1-5; perhaps TRBD1 as D (5 bases). This CDR3 contains 14 residues. Between the trimmed V and J ends, which lost 2 bases and 3 bases, there was a span of 8 bases. Per germline, CDR1 MDHEN and CDR2 SYDVKM.

This clone is medium-sized. The gene calls are TRBV14 and TRBJ1-4, with D possibly matching TRBD1 (5 bases). Trimming removed 2 bases at V and 3 bases at J, with 16 bases between. Germline V gene lookup returns CDR1 SGHDN and CDR2 FVKESK. The CDR3 covers 17 residues. CDR3 bases: TGTGCCAGCAGCCAACACCAGGGACGCGGGGCTAATGAAAAACTGTTTTTT. As protein: CASSQHQGRGANEKLFF.

The J gene is TRBJ2-2, the V gene TRBV2; 7 nucleotides match TRBD1. Germline V gives CDR1 SNHLY, CDR2 FYNNEI. V trimming: 7 bases; J trimming: 0 bases; junction bases outside the gene matches: 17. CDR3 size: 19 residues. In nucleotides, the CDR3 is TGTGCCAGCAAGCAGGTCTCGGGACAGCGTTACGCGAACACCGGGGAGCTGTTTTTT. This translates into CASKQVSGQRYANTGELFF.

CDR3 nucleotides: TGTGCCAGCAGCCCTAGCGGGGGGGCTTTGGATGAGCAGTTCTTC. Translation: CASSPSGGALDEQFF. The V gene is TRBV7-2, the J gene TRBJ2-1; TRBD2 aligns across 12 bases. The CDR3 length is 15 residues. The germline V gene encodes CDR1 SGHTA and CDR2 FQGNSA. V was pared by 5 bases and J by 8 bases, with 7 bases of the junction left unmatched.

This chain joins TRBV2 and TRBJ2-2; tentatively, D is TRBD1 (6 bases). The CDR3 covers 14 residues. V dropped 9 bases and J dropped 7 bases, with 18 bases sitting between them. Germline V lookup: CDR1 SNHLY, CDR2 FYNNEI. This chain's CDR3 is CASKTDRSYGELFF. The CDR3 DNA reads as TGTGCCAGTAAGACCGACAGGTCATACGGGGAGCTGTTTTTT.

The genes are TRBV2 and TRBJ1-2, with 7 nucleotides matching TRBD1. The germline V gene has CDR1 SNHLY and CDR2 FYNNEI. The CDR3 is made up of 12 amino acids. V was clipped by 4 bases and J by 7 bases; unmatched bases: 3. CDR3 amino acids: CASSGTGIGYTF. The DNA for the CDR3 is TGTGCCAGCAGTGGGACAGGTATTGGCTACACCTTC.

In DNA, the CDR3 is TGTGCCAGCTCACCCAACACCGCGGTCTCCAATTCACCCCTCCACTTT. This codes for CASSPNTAVSNSPLHF. The chain recombines TRBV18 with TRBJ1-6; D remains unclear. The CDR3 sequence is 16 residues long. The V gene lost 3 bases and the J gene lost 7 bases, with 16 bases spanning the gap. Germline CDR1 reads KGHSH; CDR2 reads LQKENI.

The chain carries TRBV18 and TRBJ2-1, with D possibly matching TRBD1 (6 bases). Germline lookup yields CDR1 KGHSH and CDR2 LQKENI. CDR3 length: 18 amino acids. The V gene lost 3 bases and the J gene lost 2 bases, with 20 bases spanning the gap. The chain's CDR3 is CASSPFLQGRGTYNEQFF. The CDR3 DNA is TGTGCCAGCTCACCCTTTCTACAGGGAAGAGGAACCTACAATGAGCAGTTCTTC.

This chain uses TRBV7-8 with TRBJ2-7, with a tentative D call TRBD1 (5 bases). Germline CDR1 reads SGHVS; CDR2 reads FQNEAQ. This CDR3 is 15 amino acids long. V lost 5 bases, J lost 4 bases, and 18 bases lay in between. The CDR3 loop reads CASSPDSIHGYEQYF. The DNA of the CDR3 is TGTGCCAGCAGCCCTGACAGCATCCACGGTTACGAGCAGTACTTC.

This chain links TRBV10-3 with TRBJ2-5; TRBD1 agrees at 7 bases. The closer fit of TRBJ2-7 to the DNA end suggests the J call may be wrong. Germline CDR1 ENHRY, CDR2 SYGVKD. The CDR3 runs to 13 residues. The CDR3: CAISVGGQYEQYF. CDR3 nucleotides: TGTGCCATCAGTGTAGGGGGCCAATACGAGCAGTACTTC.

The chain is built from TRBV19 and TRBJ2-1; perhaps TRBD1 as D (6 bases). Trimming took 0 bases from V and 3 from J, leaving 12 bases between them. Germline values: CDR1 LNHDA, CDR2 SQIVND (reference sequence). This CDR3 has 16 amino acids. CDR3 in amino acids: CASSIEKLQGYNEQFF. The CDR3 bases are TGTGCCAGTAGTATAGAAAAGTTACAGGGCTACAATGAGCAGTTCTTC. The variable domain in full, with the rest retrieved from reference TRBV19 and TRBJ2-1, is DGGITQSPKYLFRKEGQNVTLSCEQNLNHDAMYWYRQDPGQGLRLIYYSQIVNDFQKGDIAEGYSVSREKKESFPLTVTSAQKNPTAFYLCASSIEKLQGYNEQFFGPGTRLTVL.

The chain couples TRBV18 to TRBJ2-3; D may be TRBD1 (6 bases). The CDR3 covers 15 residues. Germline V lookup: CDR1 KGHSH, CDR2 LQKENI. Trimming cost V 5 bases and J 0 bases, with 12 bases left between them. The CDR3 reads CASSSQGISTDTQYF. The CDR3 nucleotides are TGTGCCAGCTCATCACAGGGTATCAGCACAGATACGCAGTATTTT.

This clone was detected a few times. The J gene is TRBJ1-5, the V gene TRBV2, with 7 bases that match TRBD1. The ends lost 4 bases at V and 4 bases at J; junction bases unmatched: 7. CDR1 and CDR2 (germline): SNHLY, FYNNEI. The CDR3 loop spans 15 amino acids. CDR3 DNA: TGTGCCAGCAGTGTGGCAGGGGGAGGGAATCAGCCCCAGCATTTT. Its translation is CASSVAGGGNQPQHF. Together with reference TRBV2 and TRBJ1-5, the CDR3 gives the full variable domain: EPEVTQTPSHQVTQMGQEVILRCVPISNHLYFYWYRQILGQKVEFLVSFYNNEISEKSEIFDDQFSVERPDGSNFTLKIRSTKLEDSAMYFCASSVAGGGNQPQHFGDGTRLSIL.

CDR3 coding DNA: TGTGCCAGCAGCTTACTTAGGACTAGCGGGGGGTCTTACAATGAGCAGTTCTTC. Protein: CASSLLRTSGGSYNEQFF. J is TRBJ2-1 and V is TRBV11-2; TRBD2 agrees at 14 bases. Trimming cost V 2 bases and J 4 bases; bases outside gene matches: 7. The CDR3 is 18 amino acids. CDR1 is SGHAT and CDR2 is FQNNGV in the germline V gene.

The rearrangement joins TRBV4-2 to TRBJ1-5; 8 nucleotides agree with TRBD1. Germline CDR1 reads LGHNA; CDR2 reads YNFKEQ. The CDR3 is 16 amino acids. The J segment lost 1 base and the V segment lost 3 bases, leaving 5 bases of the junction unmatched. The CDR3 reads CASSHGQGLSNQPQHF. DNA for the CDR3: TGTGCCAGCAGCCATGGACAGGGTCTGAGCAATCAGCCCCAGCATTTT.

This clone was seen a few times. The chain combines TRBV4-2 with TRBJ1-6, with D perhaps TRBD1 (5 bases). The CDR3 sequence is 15 residues long. Between the trimmed V and J ends, which lost 6 bases and 9 bases, there was a span of 18 bases. CDR1 is LGHNA and CDR2 is YNFKEQ in the germline V gene. The CDR3 bases are TGTGCCAGCAGTGGACAAGGGGATTCGTCTTCACCCCTCCACTTT. It yields the protein CASSGQGDSSSPLHF.

This chain links TRBV15 with TRBJ1-5; TRBD1 aligns across 7 bases. J gave up 3 bases and V 0 bases, and 2 bases lay outside the gene matches. Looked up from germline, CDR1 is LNHNV and CDR2 is YYDKDF (reference sequence). This CDR3 has 15 amino acids. In DNA form, the CDR3 reads TGTGCCACCAGCAGAGACACAGGGGCCAATCAGCCCCAGCATTTT. The encoded protein is CATSRDTGANQPQHF.

This clone was detected only once. The J gene is TRBJ2-5, the V gene TRBV29-1; 9 bases line up with TRBD1. Trimming took 4 bases from V and 9 from J; bases not matched to a gene: 12. This CDR3 has 14 amino acids. Germline V lookup: CDR1 SQVTM, CDR2 ANQGSEA. CDR3 sequence: CSVADRGFAAAQYF. CDR3 in DNA: TGCAGCGTTGCGGACAGGGGATTTGCGGCGGCCCAGTACTTC.

The V gene is TRBV19, the J gene TRBJ2-1; 7 nucleotides agree with TRBD1. Looked up from germline, CDR1 is LNHDA and CDR2 is SQIVND (reference sequence). With 6 bases clipped from V and 8 bases from J, the junction kept 7 bases outside the gene matches. The CDR3 has 13 amino acids. In DNA, the CDR3 is TGTGCCAGTAGGAAACAGGGGCCTGATGAGCAGTTCTTC. Translation gives CASRKQGPDEQFF.

In its sample, this clone was seen a few times. V and J are TRBV28 and TRBJ1-2; D is perhaps TRBD1 (6 bases). V lost 6 bases, J lost 1 base, and 15 bases lay in between. Germline loops: CDR1 MDHEN, CDR2 SYDVKM. There are 15 residues in the CDR3. Here the CDR3 reads CASRNTGWGNYGYTF. The CDR3 nucleotides read TGTGCCAGCAGGAACACAGGGTGGGGTAACTATGGCTACACCTTC.

The chain joins TRBV6-6 to TRBJ1-1; D is unresolved. Trimming removed 8 bases from V and 5 bases from J, with 15 bases in between. The CDR3 is made up of 13 amino acids. Looked up from germline, CDR1 is MNHNY and CDR2 is SVGAGI (reference sequence). The CDR3: CASEQILSTEAFF. The CDR3 DNA reads TGTGCCAGCGAGCAGATCCTTAGTACTGAAGCTTTCTTT.

In DNA form, the CDR3 reads TGTGCCAGCAGCGCCGGGCCTGATTCACCCCTCCACTTT. The encoded protein is CASSAGPDSPLHF. The chain has TRBV5-5 and TRBJ1-6; no clear D. CDR3 length: 13 amino acids. CDR1 and CDR2 from the germline V gene are SGHKS and YYEKEE (reference sequence). V was trimmed by 4 bases and J by 8 bases, leaving 10 bases between them.

This chain connects TRBV9 to TRBJ2-1; D call uncertain. Trimming pared 4 bases from V and 3 bases from J, leaving 14 bases between. Germline V CDR1 and CDR2: SGDLS, YYNGEE. The CDR3 runs 15 residues. The CDR3 nucleotides are TGTGCCAGCAGCCCCCGTACCAGAGGCTACAATGAGCAGTTCTTC. Protein product: CASSPRTRGYNEQFF.

Written as DNA, the CDR3 is TGTGCCAGCAGCTTAGCCCAGGGGACTAATGAAAAACTGTTTTTT. Its protein is CASSLAQGTNEKLFF. The genes are TRBV7-2 and TRBJ1-4; D possibly corresponds to TRBD1 (6 bases). Germline loops: CDR1 SGHTA, CDR2 FQGNSA. CDR3 length: 15 amino acids. V was pared by 0 bases and J by 2 bases, with 7 bases between.

This clone showed up just once. This chain connects TRBV11-2 to TRBJ1-4, with a tentative D call TRBD1 (5 bases). Germline CDR1 reads SGHAT; CDR2 reads FQNNGV. The CDR3 contains 16 residues. V was pared by 0 bases and J by 8 bases, with 16 bases between. The CDR3 DNA sequence: TGTGCCAGCAGCTTAGATTGGGGCACTTCGCCAGAAAAACTGTTTTTT. This encodes CASSLDWGTSPEKLFF.